This paragraph covers one TCR beta chain sequence. Per the original data handling: ImmunoSEQ sequences covered only the junction and lacked quality scores; filtering therefore differed. Generated by immunoSEQ multiplex PCR, the TCRdb table keeps only in-frame clones and is missing some. The D gene and trimming were derived from the DNA, and the V and J assignments and clone size from that table. Of roughly 700,000 clones listed, 74% are singletons. The record originates from a study of shared clonotypes between healthy human individuals. Trimming removed 10 bases from V and 7 bases from J, with 20 bases in between. The CDR3 is 13 residues long. Germline CDR1 is MNHEY and CDR2 is SMNVEV (reference sequence).

This receptor was taken from a woman aged 25 to 39 in good health. This chain links TRBV27 with TRBJ2-7; D tentatively fits TRBD1 or TRBD2 (6 bases each). The sample taken for sequencing was memory CD4+ T cells sorted from blood. Sample subset: CD45RA-negative fraction. In nucleotides, the CDR3 is TGTGCCACCGGGGGCAGGGTGGTGAGAGAGCAGTACTTC. This gives the protein CATGGRVVREQYF.